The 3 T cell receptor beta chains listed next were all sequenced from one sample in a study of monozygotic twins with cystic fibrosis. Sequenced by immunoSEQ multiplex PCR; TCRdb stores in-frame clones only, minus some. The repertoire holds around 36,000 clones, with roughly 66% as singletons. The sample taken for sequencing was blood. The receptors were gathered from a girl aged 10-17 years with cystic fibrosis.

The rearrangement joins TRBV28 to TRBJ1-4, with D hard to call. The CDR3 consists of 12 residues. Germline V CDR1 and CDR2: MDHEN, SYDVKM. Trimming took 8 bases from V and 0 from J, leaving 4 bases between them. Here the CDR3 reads CASSSTNEKLFF. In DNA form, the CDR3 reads TGTGCCAGCTCGTCAACTAATGAAAAACTGTTTTTT.

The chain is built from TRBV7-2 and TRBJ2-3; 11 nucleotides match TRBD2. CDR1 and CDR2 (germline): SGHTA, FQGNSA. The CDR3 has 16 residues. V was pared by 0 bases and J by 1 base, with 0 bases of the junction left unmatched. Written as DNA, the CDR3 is TGTGCCAGCAGCTTAGCACTAGCGGGGGGCACAGATACGCAGTATTTT. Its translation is CASSLALAGGTDTQYF. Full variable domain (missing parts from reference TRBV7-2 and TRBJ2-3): GAGVSQSPSNKVTEKGKDVELRCDPISGHTALYWYRQSLGQGLEFLIYFQGNSAPDKSGLPSDRFSAERTGGSVSTLTIQRTQQEDSAVYLCASSLALAGGTDTQYFGPGTRLTVL.

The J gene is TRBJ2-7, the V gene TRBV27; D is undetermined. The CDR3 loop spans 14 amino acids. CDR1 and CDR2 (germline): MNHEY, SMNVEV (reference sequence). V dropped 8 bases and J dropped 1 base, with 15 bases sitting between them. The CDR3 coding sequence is TGTGCCAGCGCCCGGGCAGGAATTTCCTACGAGCAGTACGTC. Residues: CASARAGISYEQYV.